This TCR beta chain was sequenced in a study of T-cell reconstitution after alpha-beta-depleted transplantation in children. Unique molecular identifiers were incorporated into the prepared TCRbeta library. TCRdb called the PCR reads again in MiXCR, with one record for every CDR3 protein. The sample lists approximately 390,000 distinct CDR3 sequences, approximately 10% occurring once. This clonotype has a handful of counts. This clonotype was obtained from a human donor who donated a stem cell graft to a child with acute myeloid leukemia. Source: PBMCs from the stem cell graft donor, taken from the stem cell graft.

This chain's CDR3 is CASSQDVAGPSGANVLTF. The DNA for the CDR3 is TGCGCCAGCAGCCAAGATGTAGCGGGGCCCTCTGGGGCCAACGTCCTGACTTTC. This chain links TRBV4-3 with TRBJ2-6, with 8 bases identical to TRBD2. Per the germline V gene, CDR1 is LGHNA and CDR2 is YSLEER. The ends lost 0 bases at V and 0 bases at J; junction bases unmatched: 4. CDR3 length: 18 residues.